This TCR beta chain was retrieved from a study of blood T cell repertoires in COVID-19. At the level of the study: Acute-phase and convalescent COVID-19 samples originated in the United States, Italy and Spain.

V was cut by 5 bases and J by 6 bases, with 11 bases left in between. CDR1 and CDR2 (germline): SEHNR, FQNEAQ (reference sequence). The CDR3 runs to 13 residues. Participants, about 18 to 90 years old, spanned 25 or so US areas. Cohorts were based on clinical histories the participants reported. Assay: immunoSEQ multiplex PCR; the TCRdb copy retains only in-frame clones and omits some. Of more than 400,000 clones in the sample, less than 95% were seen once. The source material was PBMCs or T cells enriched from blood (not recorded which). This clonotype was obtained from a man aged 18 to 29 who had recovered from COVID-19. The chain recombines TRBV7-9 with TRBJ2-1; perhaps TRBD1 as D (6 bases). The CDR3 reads CASSPLGGNEQFF. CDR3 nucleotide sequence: TGTGCCAGCAGCCCTTTAGGGGGCAATGAGCAGTTCTTC.